This passage covers 21 T cell receptor beta chains from one sample sequenced in a study of cytomegalovirus exposure and HLA in healthy donors. This table comes from immunoSEQ multiplex PCR, and its TCRdb copy is limited to in-frame clones, with some not included. The sample holds about 150,000 clones; approximately 86% are singletons and the top ten take approximately 20%. The sequenced sample consisted of PBMCs. Receptors originate from a young man in good health and CMV-seropositive.

The sample holds one count of this clone. The rearrangement links TRBV19 to TRBJ2-1; TRBD2 aligns across 9 bases. CDR3 size: 15 residues. Germline V CDR1 and CDR2: LNHDA, SQIVND (reference sequence). V was clipped by 1 base and J by 7 bases; unmatched bases: 5. CDR3 sequence: CASSIVAGGLNEQFF. The CDR3 DNA sequence: TGTGCCAGTAGTATAGTGGCGGGAGGGTTGAATGAGCAGTTCTTC.

This clone was counted only a few times. The rearrangement uses TRBV9 and TRBJ1-1; the match to TRBD1 covers 10 bases. The germline V gene encodes CDR1 SGDLS and CDR2 YYNGEE. This CDR3 region has 16 residues. V dropped 4 bases and J dropped 4; count of bases not matched to a gene: 10. The CDR3: CASSPQRTGGVTEAFF. CDR3 sequence (DNA): TGTGCCAGCAGCCCACAAAGGACAGGGGGTGTCACTGAAGCTTTCTTT.

The V and J genes are TRBV7-9 and TRBJ1-1, with D perhaps TRBD1 (5 bases). V lost 2 bases and J 1 base, leaving 11 bases between the germline ends. The CDR3 covers 15 residues. Looked up from germline, CDR1 is SEHNR and CDR2 is FQNEAQ (reference sequence). The DNA for the CDR3 is TGTGCCAGCAGCTTACCAGCAGGGCGGAACACTGAAGCTTTCTTT. Its protein product is CASSLPAGRNTEAFF.

V gene TRBV6-6 combines with J gene TRBJ2-5; no definite D call. This CDR3 has 16 amino acids. CDR1 MNHNY and CDR2 SVGAGI come from the germline V gene (reference sequence). Trimming took off 0 bases at V and 2 bases at J, with 13 bases between the two ends. CDR3 region: CASSYSLGVLQETQYF. The CDR3 DNA sequence: TGTGCCAGCAGTTACTCGTTAGGAGTTCTACAAGAGACCCAGTACTTC.

V is TRBV9 and J is TRBJ1-3, with D perhaps TRBD1 (6 bases). Germline V lookup: CDR1 SGDLS, CDR2 YYNGEE. The V and J ends lost 3 bases and 6 bases respectively, with 22 bases between them. This CDR3 has 17 residues. The CDR3 protein is CASSAYRDPVVENTIYF. The CDR3 coding sequence is TGTGCCAGCAGCGCCTACAGGGATCCGGTGGTGGAAAACACCATATATTTT.

The V call is TRBV4-3, the J call TRBJ2-1; TRBD2 aligns across 9 bases. The CDR3 runs to 13 residues. V was pared by 4 bases and J by 6 bases, with 1 base of the junction left unmatched. In germline, CDR1 is LGHNA, CDR2 YSLEER. In DNA, the CDR3 is TGCGCCAGCAGCCCACTAGCGGGCAATGAGCAGTTCTTC. Its translation is CASSPLAGNEQFF.

The rearrangement links TRBV5-1 to TRBJ1-2, with 8 bases fitting TRBD1. Per germline, CDR1 SGHRS and CDR2 YFSETQ. The CDR3 has 16 amino acids. V was clipped by 5 bases and J by 0 bases; unmatched bases: 9. The CDR3 loop is CASRSGTGLTNYGYTF. The CDR3 DNA reads TGCGCCAGCAGGTCCGGGACAGGCCTCACTAACTATGGCTACACCTTC.

V and J are TRBV6-5 and TRBJ1-2; possibly TRBD1 for D (6 bases). This CDR3 region has 14 residues. The ends were cut back, 4 bases at V and 3 bases at J, with 12 bases in the middle. CDR1 and CDR2 from the germline V gene are MNHEY and SVGAGI. The DNA of the CDR3 is TGTGCCAGCAGTTTTCAGGGGATGTACTATGGCTACACCTTC. Amino acid sequence: CASSFQGMYYGYTF.

This chain uses TRBV5-1 with TRBJ2-7; a weak D match, TRBD2 (5 bases). Trimming cost V 3 bases and J 0 bases, with 13 bases left between them. CDR1 is SGHRS and CDR2 is YFSETQ in the germline V gene. This CDR3 has 15 residues. The CDR3, as DNA: TGCGCCAGCAGCTCTTGGGCCGGGATCTCCTACGAGCAGTACTTC. It is translated as CASSSWAGISYEQYF. Full variable domain (rest looked up from reference TRBV5-1 and TRBJ2-7): KAGVTQTPRYLIKTRGQQVTLSCSPISGHRSVSWYQQTPGQGLQFLFEYFSETQRNKGNFPGRFSGRQFSNSRSEMNVSTLELGDSALYLCASSSWAGISYEQYFGPGTRLTVT.

As for this clone: This specimen includes other DNA sequences encoding the same CDR3. The chain has TRBV6-5 and TRBJ1-4, with 7 bases lining up with TRBD1. The V and J ends lost 6 bases and 3 bases, in that order; junction bases with no gene match: 7. Germline V gene data show CDR1 as MNHEY and CDR2 as SVGAGI. CDR3 length: 15 residues. CDR3 DNA sequence: TGTGCCAGCAGCTCGGCCGGGACAGCTAATGAAAAACTGTTTTTT. Its protein is CASSSAGTANEKLFF.

This clone was recorded only once. The chain joins TRBV9 to TRBJ2-1; 8 bases fit TRBD1. Unmatched junction bases numbered 3, after V lost 0 bases and J lost 10 bases. Germline V gene lookup returns CDR1 SGDLS and CDR2 YYNGEE. This CDR3 region has 13 residues. The CDR3 DNA reads TGTGCCAGCAGCGTAGAGACAGGGGTAGAGCAGTTCTTC. It translates to CASSVETGVEQFF.

This clone was found a few times. The rearrangement links TRBV18 to TRBJ1-2; a possible D gene is TRBD1 (5 bases). This CDR3 region has 14 residues. Trimming shortened V by 3 bases and J by 7 bases, and 15 bases separated the two germline ends. Germline V gives CDR1 KGHSH, CDR2 LQKENI. The CDR3 protein is CASSPGTQGAGYTF. CDR3 DNA sequence: TGTGCCAGCTCACCTGGGACTCAAGGAGCTGGCTACACCTTC.

The rearrangement joins TRBV7-9 to TRBJ1-2; D call uncertain. V dropped 4 bases and J dropped 4 bases, with 10 bases sitting between them. The CDR3 has 13 amino acids. The germline V gene has CDR1 SEHNR and CDR2 FQNEAQ (reference sequence). CDR3 protein: CASSSEGTYGYTF. The CDR3 DNA reads as TGTGCCAGCAGCTCGGAGGGTACCTATGGCTACACCTTC.

The chain recombines TRBV30 with TRBJ1-2; D gene unclear. The CDR3 extends over 11 amino acids. Trimming pared 0 bases from V and 8 bases from J, leaving 7 bases between. The germline V gene has CDR1 GTSNPN and CDR2 SVGIG (reference sequence). In nucleotides, the CDR3 is TGTGCCTGGAGTGTAAATTCAGGCTACACCTTC. Residues: CAWSVNSGYTF.

This clone was observed a handful of times. V gene TRBV10-1 combines with J gene TRBJ1-2; D is perhaps TRBD1 (5 bases). The V and J ends lost 7 bases and 1 base respectively, with 13 bases between them. Germline V gives CDR1 WNHNN, CDR2 SYGVQD (reference sequence). The CDR3 contains 14 residues. The CDR3 DNA reads TGCGCCAGCATTCGACAGCTCTATAACTATGGCTACACCTTC. Protein product: CASIRQLYNYGYTF.

This chain connects TRBV18 to TRBJ1-5, with D maybe TRBD1 (6 bases). Germline V CDR1 and CDR2: KGHSH, LQKENI. V gave up 3 bases and J gave up 1 base, with 19 bases separating them. The CDR3 sequence is 18 residues long. The CDR3 nucleotides read TGTGCCAGCTCACCCACTTCCCTGGGGGCTGGGAGCAATCAGCCCCAGCATTTT. Translated: CASSPTSLGAGSNQPQHF.

This clone turned up a few times. The chain uses TRBV7-2 and TRBJ2-5; 10 nucleotides agree with TRBD2. V lost 1 base and J lost 5; bases outside the gene matches: 7. Germline V gene lookup returns CDR1 SGHTA and CDR2 FQGNSA. The CDR3 spans 16 residues. CDR3 nucleotides: TGTGCCAGCAGCTTAGGAGCGGGGGGGCCTGGGGAGACCCAGTACTTC. Protein product: CASSLGAGGPGETQYF.

The genes are TRBV15 and TRBJ2-3; 9 bases align to TRBD1. V shed 0 bases and J 4 bases; nucleotides not matched to a gene: 5. This CDR3 is built from 16 residues. Looked up from germline, CDR1 is LNHNV and CDR2 is YYDKDF (reference sequence). The CDR3 DNA follows: TGTGCCACCAGCAGAGAGCCGGGACAGGGAGCAGATACGCAGTATTTT. Translating it yields CATSREPGQGADTQYF.

The chain couples TRBV5-1 to TRBJ2-7; D might be TRBD1 (5 bases). This CDR3 is 13 amino acids long. Trimming took 2 bases from V and 5 from J, leaving 11 bases between them. CDR1 and CDR2 from the germline V gene are SGHRS and YFSETQ. This CDR3 reads CASSLRQGDEQYF. CDR3 in DNA: TGCGCCAGCAGCTTAAGGCAGGGCGACGAGCAGTACTTC.

The rearrangement links TRBV4-2 to TRBJ2-1; 10 nucleotides agree with TRBD2. Germline V gives CDR1 LGHNA, CDR2 YNFKEQ. With V trimmed by 4 bases and J by 7 bases, 7 bases remained unmatched. The CDR3 runs to 15 residues. CDR3 loop: CASSRGASGSNEQFF. As DNA, the CDR3 is TGTGCCAGCAGCCGTGGGGCTAGCGGGAGTAATGAGCAGTTCTTC.

This clone was observed a few times. J is TRBJ1-2 and V is TRBV18, with D hard to call. CDR1 is KGHSH, CDR2 LQKENI, per germline. The CDR3 has 14 residues. V was trimmed by 3 bases and J by 3 bases, leaving 11 bases between them. The CDR3 loop reads CASSPILGDYGYTF. In DNA, the CDR3 is TGTGCCAGCTCACCGATTTTGGGAGACTATGGCTACACCTTC. Looking up the rest from reference TRBV18 and TRBJ1-2 gives the full variable domain: NAGVMQNPRHLVRRRGQEARLRCSPMKGHSHVYWYRQLPEEGLKFMVYLQKENIIDESGMPKERFSAEFPKEGPSILRIQQVVRGDSAAYFCASSPILGDYGYTFGSGTRLTVV.